Listed below are T cell receptor beta chains from one sample, sequenced in a study of blood T cells in healthy people across ages. TCRdb analysed the 5' RACE reads with MiXCR anew, one entry per CDR3 protein. The sample comprises approximately 800,000 distinct CDR3 sequences, about 59% of which are singletons, and around a quarter rests with the top ten. The sequenced material came from blood. The receptors shown here come from a man aged 25-45 years in good health. Each CDR3 is given without its conserved first and last residue. Each record gives: V gene, clone size, CDR3 protein. Clone size is stated in some rows and not others, as once, few, many or a class when expanded.

V gene: TRBV28; clone size: few; CDR3 protein: ASSLALLAGGYNEQF
V gene: TRBV11-2; clone size: NA; CDR3 protein: ASTQGDLTDTQY
V gene: TRBV27; clone size: NA; CDR3 protein: ASSGILQGRGNEQY
V gene: TRBV2; clone size: once; CDR3 protein: ASRPGQGSTNYGYT
V gene: TRBV15; clone size: few; CDR3 protein: ATTIDRGDEQY
V gene: TRBV5-1; clone size: NA; CDR3 protein: ASSLGQSSPGNEQY
V gene: TRBV6-2/TRBV6-3; clone size: NA; CDR3 protein: ASSLLAPYNEQF
V gene: TRBV12-3/TRBV12-4; clone size: NA; CDR3 protein: ASSLLEFTDTQY
V gene: TRBV4-2; clone size: NA; CDR3 protein: ASSHSGEGETQY
V gene: TRBV7-2; clone size: few; CDR3 protein: ASTRPGGPHNEQF